A single sample gave rise to the 4 T cell receptor beta chains below, sequenced in a study of blood T cell repertoires in COVID-19. The protocol was immunoSEQ multiplex PCR, while the TCRdb copy is restricted to in-frame clones and leaves out a portion. The repertoire holds about 150,000 clones, with about 89% as singletons. The sequencing sample was made of peripheral blood. These receptors all come from a man between 45 and 60 years old with acute or convalescent COVID-19.

This sequence joins TRBV27 and TRBJ2-5; TRBD2 aligns across 10 bases. The germline gives CDR1 MNHEY, CDR2 SMNVEV (reference sequence). The trim removed 1 base at V and 1 base at J, leaving 3 bases unmatched. The CDR3 covers 16 residues. Written as DNA, the CDR3 is TGTGCCAGCAGTTTATGGGTAGCGGGGGGCCAAGAGACCCAGTACTTC. Protein: CASSLWVAGGQETQYF.

The V gene is TRBV10-3, the J gene TRBJ2-3, with D maybe TRBD2 (6 bases). CDR3 size: 15 residues. The germline V and J ends were trimmed by 2 bases and 0 bases, with 9 bases remaining between them. Germline-derived CDR1 and CDR2 are ENHRY and SYGVKD. The CDR3 is CAISEGGASTDTQYF. DNA for the CDR3: TGTGCCATCAGTGAGGGAGGGGCCAGCACAGATACGCAGTATTTT.

V and J are TRBV7-2 and TRBJ2-6; no definite D call. Germline CDR1 SGHTA, CDR2 FQGNSA. Trimming took 1 base from V and 4 from J, leaving 14 bases between them. This CDR3 region has 17 residues. CDR3 region: CASSLDPLPLGANVLTF. The CDR3 nucleotides read TGTGCCAGCAGCTTAGACCCCCTACCGTTAGGGGCCAACGTCCTGACTTTC.

This clone came up a few times. CDR3 sequence reads: CASSLAPERRKWSSEAFF. For the CDR3, the DNA is TGTGCCAGCAGCTTGGCCCCCGAACGACGGAAGTGGAGCTCTGAAGCTTTCTTT. The V and J genes are TRBV5-8 and TRBJ1-1; no definite D call. Germline V gene sequence: CDR1 SGHTS, CDR2 YDEGEE. The CDR3 sequence is 18 residues long. The ends were cut back, 0 bases at V and 6 bases at J, with 24 bases in the middle.